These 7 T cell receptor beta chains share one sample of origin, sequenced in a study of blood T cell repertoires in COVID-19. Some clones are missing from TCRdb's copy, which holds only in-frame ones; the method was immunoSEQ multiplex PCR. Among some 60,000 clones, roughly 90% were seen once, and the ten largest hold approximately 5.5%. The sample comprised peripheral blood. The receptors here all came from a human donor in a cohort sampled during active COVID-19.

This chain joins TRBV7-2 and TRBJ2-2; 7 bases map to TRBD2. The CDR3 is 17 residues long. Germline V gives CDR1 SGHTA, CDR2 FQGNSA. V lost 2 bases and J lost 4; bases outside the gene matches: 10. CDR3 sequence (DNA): TGTGCCAGCAGCTTAAAGGGCGCGGGAGCGGGCACCGGGGAGCTGTTTTTT. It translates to CASSLKGAGAGTGELFF.

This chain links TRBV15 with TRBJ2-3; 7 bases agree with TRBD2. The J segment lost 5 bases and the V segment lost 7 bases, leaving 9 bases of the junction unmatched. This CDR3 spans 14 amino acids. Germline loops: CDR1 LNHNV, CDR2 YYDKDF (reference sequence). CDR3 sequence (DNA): TGTGCCACCATTGAGGGCGGGAGATTAGATACGCAGTATTTT. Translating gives CATIEGGRLDTQYF.

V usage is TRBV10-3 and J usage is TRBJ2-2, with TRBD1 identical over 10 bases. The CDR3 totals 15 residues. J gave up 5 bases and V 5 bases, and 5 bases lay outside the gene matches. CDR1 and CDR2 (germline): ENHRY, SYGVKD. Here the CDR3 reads CAISPGQGGTGELFF. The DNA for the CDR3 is TGTGCCATCAGTCCCGGACAGGGGGGTACCGGGGAGCTGTTTTTT.

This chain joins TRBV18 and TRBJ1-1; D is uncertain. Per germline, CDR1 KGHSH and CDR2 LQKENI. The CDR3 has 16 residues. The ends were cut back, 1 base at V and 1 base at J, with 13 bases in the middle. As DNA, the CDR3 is TGTGCCAGCTCACCACGAGTTCCCGAGGGGAACACTGAAGCTTTCTTT. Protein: CASSPRVPEGNTEAFF.

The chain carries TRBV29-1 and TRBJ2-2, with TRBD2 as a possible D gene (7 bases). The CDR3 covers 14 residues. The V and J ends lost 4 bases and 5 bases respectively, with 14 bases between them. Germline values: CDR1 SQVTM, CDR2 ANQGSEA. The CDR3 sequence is CSVGAKGGTGELFF. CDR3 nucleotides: TGCAGCGTTGGGGCTAAGGGGGGGACCGGGGAGCTGTTTTTT.

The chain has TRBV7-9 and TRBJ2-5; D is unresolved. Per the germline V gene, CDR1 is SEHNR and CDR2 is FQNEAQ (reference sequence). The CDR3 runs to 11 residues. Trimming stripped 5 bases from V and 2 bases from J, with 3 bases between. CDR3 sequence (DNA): TGTGCCAGCAGCGTACAAGAGACCCAGTACTTC. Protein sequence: CASSVQETQYF.

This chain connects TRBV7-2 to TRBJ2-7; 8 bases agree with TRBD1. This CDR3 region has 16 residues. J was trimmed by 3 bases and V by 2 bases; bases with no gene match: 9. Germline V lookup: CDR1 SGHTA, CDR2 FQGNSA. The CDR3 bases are TGTGCCAGCAGCTTAAATCGAGGACAGGGCGGCTACGAGCAGTACTTC. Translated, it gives CASSLNRGQGGYEQYF.